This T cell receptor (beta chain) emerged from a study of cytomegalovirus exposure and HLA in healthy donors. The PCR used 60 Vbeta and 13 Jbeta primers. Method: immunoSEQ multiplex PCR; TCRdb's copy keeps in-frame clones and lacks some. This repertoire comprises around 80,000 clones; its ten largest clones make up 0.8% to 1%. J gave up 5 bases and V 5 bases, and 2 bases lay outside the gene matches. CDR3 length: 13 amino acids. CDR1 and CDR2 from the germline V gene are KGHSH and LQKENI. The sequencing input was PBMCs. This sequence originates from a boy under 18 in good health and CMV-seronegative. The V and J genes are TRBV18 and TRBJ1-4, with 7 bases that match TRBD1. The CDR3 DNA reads TGTGCCAGCTCAGACAGGGAGAATGAAAAACTGTTTTTT. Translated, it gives CASSDRENEKLFF.